The 25 T cell receptor beta chains presented below share a single source sample, sequenced in a study of shared clonotypes between healthy human individuals (TCRdb year 2020). The library was generated by the immunoSEQ multiplex PCR assay. TCRdb provides this immuneACCESS table in a form limited to in-frame rearrangements. Some clones are lacking; in checked studies, under half of them reflect an unresolved V gene, and why the rest are absent is not known. The sample table holds 550,000 to 750,000 clones, of which 92% were seen once. The ten most abundant clones make up about 24% of the sample. CD8 naive samples were obtained by positive selection for CCR7 among CD45RO-negative cells, yielding a CD45RA+CCR7+ population from which TemRA cells were excluded. Sequencing was performed on naive CD8+ T cells sorted from blood. The sample's cell subset or site label, in plain terms: CD45RA+CCR7+. The receptors stem from a man under 40 in good health.

This sequence joins TRBV14 and TRBJ2-1, with 12 bases lining up with TRBD2. J lost 9 bases, V lost 1 base, and 13 bases had no gene match. The CDR3 sequence is 18 residues long. CDR1 is SGHDN, CDR2 FVKESK, per germline. The CDR3 protein is CASSQGHGLAGTDSEQFF. CDR3 coding DNA: TGTGCCAGCAGCCAAGGACACGGACTAGCGGGGACAGACAGTGAGCAGTTCTTC.

V gene TRBV7-2 combines with J gene TRBJ2-1; 10 nucleotides agree with TRBD1. Germline V gene data show CDR1 as SGHTA and CDR2 as FQGNSA. The V segment lost 5 bases and the J segment 6 bases; nucleotides outside the gene matches: 16. The CDR3 totals 18 residues. CDR3 region: CASSPHPSRDRGFNEQFF. CDR3 nucleotides: TGTGCCAGCAGCCCCCACCCGAGCCGGGACAGGGGCTTCAATGAGCAGTTCTTC.

The chain uses TRBV9 and TRBJ1-2; a possible D gene is TRBD1 (5 bases). V was pared by 0 bases and J by 7 bases, with 13 bases between. Germline CDR1 reads SGDLS; CDR2 reads YYNGEE. There are 14 residues in the CDR3. The CDR3 region is CASSVGLGVGGYTF. The CDR3 DNA is TGTGCCAGCAGCGTAGGTTTGGGGGTTGGTGGCTACACCTTC.

This chain links TRBV27 with TRBJ2-1; possibly TRBD1 for D (6 bases). Germline values: CDR1 MNHEY, CDR2 SMNVEV (reference sequence). The CDR3 is 15 amino acids. V lost 4 bases and J 3 bases, leaving 13 bases between the germline ends. The CDR3 DNA sequence: TGTGCCAGCAGTTCATACCGGGACAACTACAATGAGCAGTTCTTC. This encodes CASSSYRDNYNEQFF.

V gene TRBV27 combines with J gene TRBJ2-3, with a possible D match to TRBD2 (5 bases). This CDR3 has 16 amino acids. The germline V gene encodes CDR1 MNHEY and CDR2 SMNVEV (reference sequence). V lost 3 bases and J 0 bases, leaving 13 bases between the germline ends. CDR3 coding DNA: TGTGCCAGCAGTTTGGGAGTGGGTTCTAGCACAGATACGCAGTATTTT. It is translated as CASSLGVGSSTDTQYF.

This clone was picked up one time. This sequence joins TRBV28 and TRBJ2-1, with D possibly being TRBD2 (6 bases). Germline V gene lookup returns CDR1 MDHEN and CDR2 SYDVKM. The CDR3 has 14 amino acids. Trimming shortened V by 5 bases and J by 3 bases, and 11 bases separated the two germline ends. This CDR3 is CASSVRESYNEQFF. The CDR3 DNA reads as TGTGCCAGCAGTGTCCGGGAGAGCTACAATGAGCAGTTCTTC.

This clone showed up just once. The chain links TRBV28 to TRBJ2-5, with TRBD1 identical over 8 bases. Germline-derived CDR1 and CDR2 are MDHEN and SYDVKM. After removal of 5 bases from V and 5 bases from J, the junction contained 10 bases not matched to a gene. The CDR3 consists of 15 residues. The CDR3 nucleotides are TGTGCCAGCAGTCCTTTCAGGGGGCTGAGGGAGACCCAGTACTTC. This encodes CASSPFRGLRETQYF.

J is TRBJ2-7 and V is TRBV19; D is tentatively TRBD1 or TRBD2 (5 bases each). Germline CDR1 reads LNHDA; CDR2 reads SQIVND (reference sequence). Between the trimmed V and J ends, which lost 5 bases and 6 bases, there was a span of 20 bases. CDR3 length equals 15 residues. The CDR3 DNA sequence: TGTGCCAGTAGTTCCCAGGGCTGGTCAGGGAGCGAGCAGTACTTC. Protein product: CASSSQGWSGSEQYF.

The rearrangement joins TRBV5-6 to TRBJ2-7; D is perhaps TRBD1 (7 bases). Germline lookup yields CDR1 SGHDT and CDR2 YYEEEE. This CDR3 is built from 15 residues. V was clipped by 0 bases and J by 4 bases, with 14 bases between them. In nucleotides, the CDR3 is TGTGCCAGCAGCTTGGTCGCAGGGGGGCCTTACGAGCAGTACTTC. This sequence encodes CASSLVAGGPYEQYF. Drawing the rest from reference TRBV5-6 and TRBJ2-7, the complete variable domain is DAGVTQSPTHLIKTRGQQVTLRCSPKSGHDTVSWYQQALGQGPQFIFQYYEEEERQRGNFPDRFSGHQFPNYSSELNVNALLLGDSALYLCASSLVAGGPYEQYFGPGTRLTVT.

The rearrangement links TRBV19 to TRBJ2-1; 7 bases align to TRBD2. The CDR3 extends over 18 amino acids. J lost 0 bases, V lost 2 bases, and 10 bases had no gene match. CDR1 and CDR2 from the germline V gene are LNHDA and SQIVND (reference sequence). The CDR3 DNA follows: TGTGCCAGTAGTATATCGGATGCGGGAGACTTCTCCTACAATGAGCAGTTCTTC. This gives the protein CASSISDAGDFSYNEQFF.

The chain couples TRBV28 to TRBJ1-2; TRBD1 is a possible D gene (5 bases). Germline loops: CDR1 MDHEN, CDR2 SYDVKM. The CDR3 length is 14 residues. Trimming pared 7 bases from V and 5 bases from J, leaving 17 bases between. The CDR3 nucleotides read TGTGCCAGCACGCCGGTGATGGGGGGATATGGCTACACCTTC. It yields the protein CASTPVMGGYGYTF.

V gene TRBV11-2 combines with J gene TRBJ2-2; unclear D gene. The germline CDR1 and CDR2 sequences are SGHAT and FQNNGV. There are 17 residues in the CDR3. V lost 3 bases and J 1 base, leaving 15 bases between the germline ends. In DNA, the CDR3 is TGTGCCAGCAGCTTCTTTTCGGTCCTAAAGAACACCGGGGAGCTGTTTTTT. Protein: CASSFFSVLKNTGELFF.

The rearrangement links TRBV4-1 to TRBJ2-5, with D hard to call. CDR3 length equals 13 residues. Germline lookup yields CDR1 MGHRA and CDR2 YSYEKL. V lost 1 base to trimming and J lost 7 bases, with 10 bases between them. The CDR3 DNA reads as TGCGCCAGCAGCCAAGTAGTGGGGTGGACCCAGTACTTC. This translates into CASSQVVGWTQYF.

This clone appeared once. The V gene is TRBV27, the J gene TRBJ2-7, with D tentatively TRBD1 or TRBD2 (5 bases each). The V gene's germline CDR1 is MNHEY and CDR2 SMNVEV (reference sequence). This CDR3 spans 12 amino acids. The V gene lost 6 bases and the J gene lost 6 bases, with 12 bases spanning the gap. The CDR3 DNA sequence: TGTGCCAGCAGCCACGGGACGCTCGAGCAGTACTTC. It encodes CASSHGTLEQYF.

There are a few counts of this clone. Other DNA sequences in this sample translate to the same CDR3. The CDR3 nucleotides are TGTGCCAGCAGCGTAGGTCTTGCCTACGAGCAGTACTTC. It codes for CASSVGLAYEQYF. V usage is TRBV9 and J usage is TRBJ2-7; D is undetermined. V gave up 0 bases and J gave up 2 bases, with 6 bases separating them. Looked up from germline, CDR1 is SGDLS and CDR2 is YYNGEE. There are 13 residues in the CDR3.

There are many counts of this clone. The chain joins TRBV6-5 to TRBJ1-4; D is unclear. CDR1 is MNHEY, CDR2 SVGAGI, per germline. The CDR3 contains 16 residues. V was shortened by 2 bases and J by 8 bases, with 18 bases between the two germline ends. The CDR3 DNA reads TGTGCCAGCAGTTACGATTCCTCGACACTGGGGGAAAAACTGTTTTTT. Translated: CASSYDSSTLGEKLFF.

The genes are TRBV10-1 and TRBJ2-1; the match to TRBD2 covers 8 bases. After removal of 4 bases from V and 3 bases from J, the junction contained 11 bases not matched to a gene. This CDR3 region has 17 residues. CDR1 and CDR2 from the germline V gene are WNHNN and SYGVQD (reference sequence). CDR3 in amino acids: CASSAGTSRGLYNEQFF. The CDR3 nucleotides read TGCGCCAGCAGTGCCGGGACTAGTCGAGGGCTCTACAATGAGCAGTTCTTC.

This clone appeared once. The gene calls are TRBV14 and TRBJ2-3; D unresolved. This CDR3 has 15 amino acids. V was shortened by 4 bases and J by 2 bases, with 13 bases between the two germline ends. The V gene's germline CDR1 is SGHDN and CDR2 FVKESK. CDR3 sequence: CASSPTWQNTDTQYF. In DNA form, the CDR3 reads TGTGCCAGCAGCCCGACGTGGCAAAACACAGATACGCAGTATTTT.

The chain links TRBV6-1 to TRBJ1-2; D call uncertain. The V and J ends lost 2 bases and 4 bases respectively, with 23 bases between them. The CDR3 covers 18 residues. Germline V gene sequence: CDR1 MNHNS, CDR2 SASEGT. CDR3 protein: CASSEWGISESRIYGYTF. The CDR3 DNA follows: TGTGCCAGCAGTGAATGGGGAATAAGTGAATCTAGGATCTATGGCTACACCTTC.

V and J are TRBV6-5 and TRBJ1-1, with D perhaps TRBD1 (5 bases). This CDR3 is built from 13 residues. The germline V gene has CDR1 MNHEY and CDR2 SVGAGI. V dropped 0 bases and J dropped 8 bases, with 10 bases sitting between them. CDR3 region: CASSYSMPGEAFF. The CDR3, as DNA: TGTGCCAGCAGTTACTCAATGCCAGGGGAAGCTTTCTTT.

V gene TRBV7-6 combines with J gene TRBJ2-1; TRBD2 might be the D (5 bases). The CDR3 extends over 15 amino acids. With 4 bases removed from V and 4 bases from J, the gap between germline ends came to 14 bases. Germline CDR1 is SGHVS and CDR2 is FNYEAQ. Here the CDR3 DNA reads TGTGCCAGCAGCTCCTCCCTTACTAGTTACAATGAGCAGTTCTTC. Its translation: CASSSSLTSYNEQFF.

The gene calls are TRBV19 and TRBJ2-7; 10 bases agree with TRBD1. This CDR3 is 13 amino acids long. Germline CDR1 reads LNHDA; CDR2 reads SQIVND (reference sequence). Trimming took 4 bases from V and 6 from J; bases not matched to a gene: 3. The CDR3 reads CASSTWTGGEQYF. CDR3 in DNA: TGTGCCAGTAGTACCTGGACAGGGGGCGAGCAGTACTTC.

The V and J genes are TRBV27 and TRBJ1-5, with a weak D call TRBD1 (5 bases). Per the germline V gene, CDR1 is MNHEY and CDR2 is SMNVEV (reference sequence). This CDR3 is built from 16 residues. V was cut by 2 bases and J by 3 bases, with 14 bases left in between. This chain's CDR3 is CASSLPSWGVNQPQHF. CDR3 nucleotide sequence: TGTGCCAGCAGTTTACCTTCGTGGGGGGTCAATCAGCCCCAGCATTTT.

The chain is built from TRBV9 and TRBJ2-7, with 10 bases lining up with TRBD2. Trimming at V came to 3 bases and at J to 7 bases, leaving 10 bases not matched to a gene. This CDR3 region has 15 residues. The germline CDR1 and CDR2 sequences are SGDLS and YYNGEE. The CDR3 DNA is TGTGCCAGCAGCGGGCTAGCGGGAGAGCATGCGGAGCAGTACTTC. Translated: CASSGLAGEHAEQYF.

J is TRBJ2-5 and V is TRBV15; 8 bases align to TRBD2. With 3 bases clipped from V and 5 bases from J, the junction kept 20 bases outside the gene matches. Germline CDR1 and CDR2: LNHNV and YYDKDF (reference sequence). This CDR3 has 19 amino acids. This CDR3 reads CATSSPPTGEREPPETQYF. The CDR3 DNA is TGTGCCACCAGCAGTCCCCCCACGGGCGAGCGGGAGCCCCCGGAGACCCAGTACTTC. Complete variable domain (other parts from reference TRBV15 and TRBJ2-5): DAMVIQNPRYQVTQFGKPVTLSCSQTLNHNVMYWYQQKSSQAPKLLFHYYDKDFNNEADTPDNFQSRRPNTSFCFLDIRSPGLGDTAMYLCATSSPPTGEREPPETQYFGPGTRLLVL.